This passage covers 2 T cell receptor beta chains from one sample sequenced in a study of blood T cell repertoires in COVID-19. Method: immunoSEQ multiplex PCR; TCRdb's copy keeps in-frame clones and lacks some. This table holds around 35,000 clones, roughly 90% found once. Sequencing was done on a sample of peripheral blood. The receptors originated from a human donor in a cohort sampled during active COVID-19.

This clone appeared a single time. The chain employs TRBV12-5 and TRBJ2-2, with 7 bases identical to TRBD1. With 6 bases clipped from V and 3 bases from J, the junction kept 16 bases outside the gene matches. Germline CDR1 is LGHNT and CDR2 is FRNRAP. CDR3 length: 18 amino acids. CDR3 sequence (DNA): TGTGCTAGTGGATCATTCATTCCGGGACAGACGGACACCGGGGAGCTGTTTTTT. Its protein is CASGSFIPGQTDTGELFF.

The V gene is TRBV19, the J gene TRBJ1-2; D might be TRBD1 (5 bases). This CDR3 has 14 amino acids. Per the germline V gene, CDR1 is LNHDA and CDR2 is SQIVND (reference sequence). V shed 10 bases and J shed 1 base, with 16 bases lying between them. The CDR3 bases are TGTGCCACTCCCGGGGGACCCAATAACTATGGCTACACCTTC. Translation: CATPGGPNNYGYTF.